The 30 T cell receptor beta chains listed next were all sequenced from one sample in a study of glioma-infiltrating T cells. Amplification of TCR alpha and beta CDR3 regions from RNA used iRepertoire nested multiplex PCR. TCRdb re-analysed the multiplex PCR reads in MiXCR, keeping a single row per CDR3 protein. Among approximately 400,000 distinct CDR3 sequences, about 40% were seen once, and the ten largest hold around 12%. Sequencing was performed on glioma tissue, nonneoplastic brain tissue, or PBMCs (not recorded which). Receptors were obtained from a human donor with low-grade glioma or glioblastoma, undergoing nonglioma brain surgery, or in good health (not recorded which).

Notes on this clonotype: Without the conserved terminal phenylalanine or tryptophan, this CDR3 likely stems from a read error. The chain uses TRBV28 and TRBJ1-6; D remains ambiguous. CDR1 is MDHEN, CDR2 SYDVKM, per germline. The CDR3 runs 15 residues. The DNA for the CDR3 is TGTGCCGGCAGATTTTCCGGACTCGGTAATTCACCCCTCCACCTT. It codes for CAGRFSGLGNSPLHL.

A remark on this clonotype: Here the CDR3 omits its conserved ending phenylalanine or tryptophan, so a read error is the likely source. The rearrangement links TRBV27 to TRBJ2-7, with D possibly matching TRBD2 (5 bases). Germline V CDR1 and CDR2: MNHEY, SMNVEV (reference sequence). The CDR3 spans 15 residues. The V end lost 2 bases, the J end lost 0 bases, and 11 bases lay between the germline ends. The CDR3 loop reads CASSLDERASYEQYS. In DNA form, the CDR3 reads TGTGCCAGCAGTTTAGACGAGAGGGCCTCCTACGAGCAGTACTCC.

This clonotype was picked up many times. The chain has TRBV20-1 and TRBJ2-7; TRBD2 agrees at 13 bases. Germline-derived CDR1 and CDR2 are DFQATT and SNEGSKA (reference sequence). The CDR3 consists of 18 residues. V lost 3 bases and J lost 1; bases outside the gene matches: 12. The CDR3 region has the DNA TGCAGTGCTAGTATCGGACTAGCGGGAGTTAGGCGGTCCTACGAGCAGTACTTC. Protein sequence: CSASIGLAGVRRSYEQYF.

This clonotype has ten or more counts. The chain carries TRBV6-5 and TRBJ2-3; D remains unclear. The germline V and J ends were trimmed by 2 bases and 4 bases, with 13 bases remaining between them. CDR1 MNHEY and CDR2 SVGAGI come from the germline V gene. The CDR3 runs to 15 residues. The CDR3, as DNA: TGTGCCAGCAGTTACGAGGCCAACGCGGCAGATACGCAGTATTTT. This gives the protein CASSYEANAADTQYF.

To note about this clonotype: Lacking the conserved final phenylalanine or tryptophan, this CDR3 likely reflects a read error. V is TRBV6-1 and J is TRBJ2-3; no definite D call. This CDR3 is built from 15 residues. Per germline, CDR1 MNHNS and CDR2 SASEGT. The V end lost 1 base, the J end lost 11 bases, and 19 bases lay between the germline ends. CDR3 sequence reads: CASSEDSRPPGRQYL. The DNA for the CDR3 is TGTGCCAGCAGTGAAGATTCCCGGCCTCCCGGCAGGCAGTATCTT.

With regard to this clonotype: This may stem from a read error, because a much larger clone lies one nucleotide away. The chain couples TRBV6-6 to TRBJ2-5; TRBD1 aligns across 9 bases. CDR1 is MNHNY and CDR2 is SVGAGI in the germline V gene (reference sequence). This CDR3 comprises 14 residues. This CDR3 reads CASSAGQGGETRYF. The CDR3 region has the DNA TGTGCCAGCAGTGCGGGACAGGGTGGCGAGACCCGGTACTTC.

The chain combines TRBV6-1 with TRBJ2-7; no definite D call. V was trimmed by 6 bases and J by 7 bases, leaving 16 bases between them. Germline-derived CDR1 and CDR2 are MNHNS and SASEGT. The CDR3 spans 13 residues. CDR3: CASSYPGLREQYF. The CDR3 region has the DNA TGTGCCAGCAGCTATCCGGGTCTTAGGGAGCAGTACTTC.

The rearrangement links TRBV5-5 to TRBJ2-7, with 9 bases aligning to TRBD2. Losses at the gene ends were 1 base for V and 6 bases for J; bases not matched to a gene: 8. CDR1 and CDR2 (germline): SGHKS, YYEKEE (reference sequence). The CDR3 is made up of 15 amino acids. The CDR3 bases are TGTGCCAGCAGCTTGAGCGGGACTAGCATTGGCGAGCAGTACTTC. Its translation is CASSLSGTSIGEQYF. The whole variable domain, filled in from reference TRBV5-5 and TRBJ2-7, reads DAGVTQSPTHLIKTRGQQVTLRCSPISGHKSVSWYQQVLGQGPQFIFQYYEKEERGRGNFPDRFSARQFPNYSSELNVNALLLGDSALYLCASSLSGTSIGEQYFGPGTRLTVT.

As to this clonotype: Since a much larger clone is just one base distant, this may be a read error. The chain links TRBV27 to TRBJ2-7; unclear D gene. V lost 1 base, J lost 5 bases, and 12 bases lay in between. Germline loops: CDR1 MNHEY, CDR2 SMNVEV (reference sequence). This CDR3 comprises 14 residues. CDR3 in amino acids: CASSLFRKGNEQYF. CDR3 bases: TGTGCCAGCAGTTTATTTCGGAAGGGCAACGAGCAGTACTTC.

Worth noting for this clonotype: This may be a read error, as it is one base from a much larger clone. This rearrangement joins TRBV27 to TRBJ2-3, with no clear D. The CDR3 runs to 14 residues. Per the germline V gene, CDR1 is MNHEY and CDR2 is SMNVEV (reference sequence). CDR3 in amino acids: CARSSAAGTDTQYF. The CDR3 coding sequence is TGTGCCAGAAGTTCTGCGGCGGGCACAGATACGCAGTATTTT.

The CDR3 nucleotides read TGTGCCAGCAGTCTTAGCGGGGGGGCCTCCTACGAGCAGTACTTC. Protein sequence: CASSLSGGASYEQYF. The genes are TRBV6-1 and TRBJ2-7; 11 bases are shared with TRBD2. This CDR3 spans 15 amino acids. V shed 5 bases and J 0 bases; nucleotides not matched to a gene: 3. Germline CDR1 and CDR2: MNHNS and SASEGT.

V usage is TRBV4-3 and J usage is TRBJ2-5; D might be TRBD1 or TRBD2, each matching 5 bases. V lost 1 base, J lost 5 bases, and 20 bases lay in between. The CDR3 has 17 residues. The germline gives CDR1 LGHNA, CDR2 YSLEER. In nucleotides, the CDR3 is TGCGCCAGCAGCCAAGTATCTGGTGCTCTAGCAGGGGAGACCCAGTACTTC. It is translated as CASSQVSGALAGETQYF.

The J gene is TRBJ2-1, the V gene TRBV29-1; D gene ambiguous. The CDR3 has 12 residues. Between the trimmed V and J ends, which lost 8 bases and 0 bases, there was a span of 8 bases. Germline V lookup: CDR1 SQVTM, CDR2 ANQGSEA. In DNA, the CDR3 is TGCAGCCTTATTAGCTCCTACAATGAGCAGTTCTTC. It encodes CSLISSYNEQFF.

This clonotype has ten or more counts. V is TRBV28 and J is TRBJ2-7; no reliable D call. The CDR3 extends over 13 amino acids. Germline-derived CDR1 and CDR2 are MDHEN and SYDVKM. The V gene lost 3 bases and the J gene lost 0 bases, with 6 bases spanning the gap. For the CDR3, the DNA is TGTGCCAGCAGTTTTATATCCTCCTACGAGCAGTACTTC. Translation gives CASSFISSYEQYF.

Worth noting for this clonotype: A clone one base away is much larger, so this may be a read error. This chain links TRBV28 with TRBJ2-7, with D uncertain. From germline, CDR1 is MDHEN and CDR2 SYDVKM. The ends were cut back, 3 bases at V and 7 bases at J, with 19 bases in the middle. This CDR3 comprises 15 residues. CDR3 DNA: TGTGCCAGCAGTTTCCCCCCCGGATTAAGGAATGAGCAGTACTTC. Its translation: CASSFPPGLRNEQYF.

The V gene is TRBV7-2, the J gene TRBJ1-1; unclear D gene. CDR1 and CDR2 (germline): SGHTA, FQGNSA. Trimming removed 5 bases at V and 5 bases at J, with 15 bases between. The CDR3 length is 14 residues. The CDR3 is CASSPQRVLTEAFF. For the CDR3, the DNA is TGTGCCAGCAGCCCCCAGAGGGTCTTAACTGAAGCTTTCTTT.

The chain is built from TRBV10-3 and TRBJ2-1; tentatively, D is TRBD2 (7 bases). This CDR3 has 14 residues. Trimming shortened V by 6 bases and J by 2 bases, and 11 bases separated the two germline ends. Per the germline V gene, CDR1 is ENHRY and CDR2 is SYGVKD. The CDR3 sequence is CAIRGGGAYNEQFF. Written as DNA, the CDR3 is TGTGCCATCAGAGGGGGGGGAGCCTACAATGAGCAGTTCTTC.

Comment on this clonotype: One end of the junction does not line up with germline, which may come from a read error. The V call is TRBV7-2, the J call TRBJ1-3, with D possibly being TRBD1 (6 bases). This CDR3 is 14 amino acids long. Germline V CDR1 and CDR2: SGHTA, FQGNSA. CDR3: CASSLRGSGNAIYF. The CDR3 DNA sequence: TGTGCCAGCAGCCTCAGGGGTTCTGGAAACGCCATATATTTT.

The chain's CDR3 is CASSQDLARGQYEQYF. CDR3 coding DNA: TGTGCCAGCAGCCAAGATCTAGCGAGGGGGCAATACGAGCAGTACTTC. The chain joins TRBV4-2 to TRBJ2-7; D perhaps matches TRBD1 (7 bases). This CDR3 contains 16 residues. Per germline, CDR1 LGHNA and CDR2 YNFKEQ. The ends were cut back, 0 bases at V and 4 bases at J, with 16 bases in the middle.

This clonotype was recorded many times. V usage is TRBV28 and J usage is TRBJ1-1; tentative D call: TRBD1 (6 bases). The CDR3 is 13 amino acids. The V end lost 3 bases, the J end lost 10 bases, and 15 bases lay between the germline ends. The V gene's germline CDR1 is MDHEN and CDR2 SYDVKM. This CDR3 reads CASSLGRGSVAFF. CDR3 in DNA: TGTGCCAGCAGTTTGGGCAGGGGTAGTGTAGCTTTCTTT.

In DNA form, the CDR3 reads TGTGCCAGCTCACTCCAAGAGGTCCGGGATCCTAATGAAAAACTGTTTTTT. Its translation: CASSLQEVRDPNEKLFF. The chain joins TRBV18 to TRBJ1-4; D is uncertain. Germline V gene data show CDR1 as KGHSH and CDR2 as LQKENI. The length of the CDR3 is 17 residues. Trimming cost V 4 bases and J 3 bases, with 18 bases left between them. The variable domain in full, with the rest retrieved from reference TRBV18 and TRBJ1-4, is NAGVMQNPRHLVRRRGQEARLRCSPMKGHSHVYWYRQLPEEGLKFMVYLQKENIIDESGMPKERFSAEFPKEGPSILRIQQVVRGDSAAYFCASSLQEVRDPNEKLFFGSGTQLSVL.

As regards this clonotype: An end of the junction differs from the germline gene, which may be a read error. The chain links TRBV28 to TRBJ2-1, with D unresolved. The CDR3 loop spans 15 amino acids. Germline V gene lookup returns CDR1 MDHEN and CDR2 SYDVKM. The CDR3 bases are TGTGCCAGCAAGAACCCCTGGCTCTCCTACAATGAGCAGCTCTTC. It specifies CASKNPWLSYNEQLF.

As to this clonotype: A read error may account for a junction end that differs from germline. This chain uses TRBV27 with TRBJ1-5, with 7 positions matching TRBD1. The CDR3 length is 14 residues. The germline V gene has CDR1 MNHEY and CDR2 SMNVEV (reference sequence). The DNA for the CDR3 is TGTGCCAGCGGTTTGAGGGGGCACGAACAGCCCCAGCATTTT. Encoded protein: CASGLRGHEQPQHF.

About this clonotype itself: The CDR3 does not close with the conserved phenylalanine or tryptophan, likely indicating a read error. V is TRBV27 and J is TRBJ2-6, with D unresolved. Deletions cut 5 bases from V and 2 bases from J, with 10 bases between. In germline, CDR1 is MNHEY, CDR2 SMNVEV (reference sequence). The CDR3 runs to 15 residues. CDR3 region: CASSPTAAGANVLTL. For the CDR3, the DNA is TGTGCCAGCAGTCCCACCGCCGCTGGGGCCAACGTCCTGACTTTA.

Concerning this clonotype itself: A much larger clone is a single base away; this may be a read error. The rearrangement links TRBV28 to TRBJ1-2; D is possibly TRBD1 (5 bases). CDR1 is MDHEN and CDR2 is SYDVKM in the germline V gene. The CDR3 is made up of 15 amino acids. In nucleotides, the CDR3 is TGTGCCAGCAGTTTAATAGGGAGAGGGGCCTATGGCTACGCCTTC. This gives the protein CASSLIGRGAYGYAF.

Of note for this clonotype: Being one base from a much bigger clone, this may be a read error. This CDR3 is missing its conserved last phenylalanine or tryptophan, likely due to a read error. Here the CDR3 reads CSARALAGAYNEQFL. CDR3 nucleotides: TGCAGTGCTAGAGCCCTAGCGGGAGCCTACAATGAGCAGTTCCTC. The chain combines TRBV20-1 with TRBJ2-1; TRBD2 matches at 10 bases. CDR3 length: 15 residues. V trimming: 1 base; J trimming: 2 bases; junction bases outside the gene matches: 2. Germline V gene data show CDR1 as DFQATT and CDR2 as SNEGSKA (reference sequence).

This clonotype was seen at least ten times. J is TRBJ2-3 and V is TRBV7-3, with TRBD2 matching 9 bases. V trimming: 2 bases; J trimming: 7 bases; junction bases outside the gene matches: 10. The germline V gene has CDR1 SGHTA and CDR2 FQGTGA. CDR3 length: 16 residues. CDR3 region: CASSLSLAGTGHTQYF. The CDR3 DNA is TGTGCCAGCAGCTTATCTCTAGCGGGGACGGGACATACGCAGTATTTT.

The J gene is TRBJ2-1, the V gene TRBV6-1; TRBD1 or TRBD2 may be the D gene (6 bases each). V was cut by 6 bases and J by 1 base, with 16 bases left in between. Germline V CDR1 and CDR2: MNHNS, SASEGT. This CDR3 contains 16 residues. CDR3 coding DNA: TGTGCCAGCAGCCTTGGGGGAGGACAGTCCTACAATGAGCAGTTCTTC. It is translated as CASSLGGGQSYNEQFF.

This clonotype was detected only a few times. The CDR3 DNA reads as TGCAGCGTTGGGGCAGGGTTCTATTCCACAGATACGCAGTATTTT. It yields the protein CSVGAGFYSTDTQYF. The J gene is TRBJ2-3, the V gene TRBV20-1, with TRBD1 as a possible D gene (5 bases). CDR1 is DFQATT, CDR2 SNEGSKA, per germline (reference sequence). This CDR3 region has 15 residues.

Ten or more counts support this clonotype. The rearrangement links TRBV20-1 to TRBJ2-3; TRBD1 aligns across 9 bases. CDR1 DFQATT and CDR2 SNEGSKA come from the germline V gene (reference sequence). The CDR3 is made up of 12 amino acids. The junction had 2 bases not matched to a gene; V was cut back by 5 bases and J by 5 bases. CDR3 coding DNA: TGCAGTGCTTTGGACAGGGGAGATACGCAGTATTTT. Its protein is CSALDRGDTQYF.